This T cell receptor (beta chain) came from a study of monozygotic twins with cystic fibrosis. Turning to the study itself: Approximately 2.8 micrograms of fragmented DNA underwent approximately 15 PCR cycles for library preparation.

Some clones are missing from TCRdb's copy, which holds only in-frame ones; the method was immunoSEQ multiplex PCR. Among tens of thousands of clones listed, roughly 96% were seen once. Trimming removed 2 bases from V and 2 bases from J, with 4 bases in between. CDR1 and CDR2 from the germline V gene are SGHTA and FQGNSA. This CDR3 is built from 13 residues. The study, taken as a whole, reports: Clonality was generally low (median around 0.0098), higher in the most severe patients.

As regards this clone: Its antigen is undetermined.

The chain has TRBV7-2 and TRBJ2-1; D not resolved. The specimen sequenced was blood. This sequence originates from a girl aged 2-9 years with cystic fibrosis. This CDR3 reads CASSLQAYNEQFF. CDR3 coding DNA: TGTGCCAGCAGCTTACAGGCCTACAATGAGCAGTTCTTC.